Below, 30 T cell receptor beta chains from the same sample are listed, as sequenced in a study of T cell responses to AZD1222 COVID-19 vaccine. Assay used: immunoSEQ multiplex PCR; TCRdb lists only in-frame clones, some missing. The data contain about 110,000 clones, about 85% of them seen just once; the ten biggest clones take up about 3.3%. The input for sequencing was peripheral blood, taken on day 0 of AZD1222 vaccination. The origin of the receptors is an adult in good health.

The CDR3 here is CASSPPEFVYGYTF. The CDR3 DNA sequence: TGTGCCAGCTCACCACCGGAGTTTGTCTATGGCTACACCTTC. This sequence joins TRBV18 and TRBJ1-2, with no clear D. V was pared by 0 bases and J by 4 bases, with 9 bases between. Germline assignment: CDR1 KGHSH and CDR2 LQKENI. CDR3 length equals 14 residues.

This chain joins TRBV6-6 and TRBJ2-7; 8 bases are a match to TRBD1. The CDR3 runs to 14 residues. The V gene's germline CDR1 is MNHNY and CDR2 SVGAGI (reference sequence). The V gene end was trimmed by 2 bases and the J gene end by 2 bases; junction bases not matched to a gene: 2. The CDR3, as DNA: TGTGCCAGCAGTTACGGGACAGGACCCTACGAGCAGTACTTC. Its translation: CASSYGTGPYEQYF.

This chain joins TRBV28 and TRBJ2-7, with TRBD1 identical over 11 bases. V lost 4 bases to trimming and J lost 4 bases; unmatched junction nucleotides: 12. Germline V lookup: CDR1 MDHEN, CDR2 SYDVKM. CDR3 size: 17 residues. The CDR3 nucleotides read TGTGCCAGCAGTTCCTTCTGGGACAGGGGGTCGGAATACGAGCAGTACTTC. Amino acids: CASSSFWDRGSEYEQYF.

The chain has TRBV3-1 (or the pseudogene TRBV3-2) and TRBJ2-5; TRBD2 matches 10 bases. V lost 2 bases to trimming and J lost 5 bases; unmatched junction nucleotides: 8. Germline values: CDR1 LGHDT, CDR2 YNNKEL (reference sequence). The CDR3 is 16 amino acids. CDR3 DNA sequence: TGTGCCAGCAGCCAATGGAGCGGGGGGGCATTTGAGACCCAGTACTTC. Its translation: CASSQWSGGAFETQYF.

The rearrangement joins TRBV5-1 to TRBJ2-3; 9 bases are a match to TRBD1. The CDR3 is made up of 15 amino acids. J was trimmed by 3 bases and V by 4 bases; bases with no gene match: 6. CDR1 SGHRS and CDR2 YFSETQ come from the germline V gene. CDR3 sequence (DNA): TGCGCCAGCAGCAAGGGACAGGGCTGGACAGATACGCAGTATTTT. Its translation is CASSKGQGWTDTQYF.

As for this clone: Other DNA sequences in the sample encode the same CDR3. The J gene is TRBJ2-1, the V gene TRBV28; D is undetermined. The CDR3 sequence is 11 residues long. Germline assignment: CDR1 MDHEN and CDR2 SYDVKM. V was trimmed by 6 bases and J by 6 bases, leaving 6 bases between them. The CDR3 DNA reads as TGTGCCAGCAGCACTCTCAATGAGCAGTTCTTC. Amino acid sequence: CASSTLNEQFF.

The rearrangement uses TRBV9 and TRBJ1-4; D is undetermined. This CDR3 has 15 amino acids. CDR1 and CDR2 from the germline V gene are SGDLS and YYNGEE. V dropped 4 bases and J dropped 7 bases, with 17 bases sitting between them. CDR3 protein: CASSPGRSGGEKLFF. The CDR3 DNA reads as TGTGCCAGCAGCCCTGGACGGTCCGGCGGTGAAAAACTGTTTTTT.

The chain joins TRBV30 to TRBJ1-1; 7 bases line up with TRBD1. Germline V gene lookup returns CDR1 GTSNPN and CDR2 SVGIG (reference sequence). CDR3 size: 14 residues. After removal of 5 bases from V and 2 bases from J, the junction contained 8 bases not matched to a gene. Written as DNA, the CDR3 is TGTGCCTGGGCGACCGGGACAGTTAACACTGAAGCTTTCTTT. Translating gives CAWATGTVNTEAFF.

J is TRBJ1-4 and V is TRBV7-2; D remains unclear. The CDR3 length is 17 residues. Germline CDR1 is SGHTA and CDR2 is FQGNSA. V lost 5 bases and J 4 bases, leaving 20 bases between the germline ends. Here the CDR3 DNA reads TGTGCCAGCAGCCGTTCCGCACCCGGGCAGAGTAATGAAAAACTGTTTTTT. This translates into CASSRSAPGQSNEKLFF.

This chain joins TRBV5-1 and TRBJ2-7; D remains ambiguous. The V gene's germline CDR1 is SGHRS and CDR2 YFSETQ. This CDR3 spans 13 amino acids. Trimming pared 1 base from V and 6 bases from J, leaving 11 bases between. The CDR3 region has the DNA TGCGCCAGCAGCTTGATGGCGGCGAGCGAGCAGTACTTC. This gives the protein CASSLMAASEQYF.

The chain carries TRBV9 and TRBJ1-2, with D hard to call. The ends were cut back, 2 bases at V and 4 bases at J, with 6 bases in the middle. Looked up from germline, CDR1 is SGDLS and CDR2 is YYNGEE. The CDR3 consists of 12 residues. In nucleotides, the CDR3 is TGTGCCAGCAGCGTTAACAGCTATGGCTACACCTTC. It specifies CASSVNSYGYTF.

The genes are TRBV5-1 and TRBJ2-2; possibly TRBD2 for D (6 bases). V dropped 0 bases and J dropped 2 bases, with 8 bases sitting between them. Germline CDR1 and CDR2: SGHRS and YFSETQ. This CDR3 has 15 amino acids. The CDR3 loop reads CASSLAGLNTGELFF. CDR3 DNA sequence: TGCGCCAGCAGCTTGGCGGGACTTAACACCGGGGAGCTGTTTTTT. Full variable domain (rest looked up from reference TRBV5-1 and TRBJ2-2): KAGVTQTPRYLIKTRGQQVTLSCSPISGHRSVSWYQQTPGQGLQFLFEYFSETQRNKGNFPGRFSGRQFSNSRSEMNVSTLELGDSALYLCASSLAGLNTGELFFGEGSRLTVL.

CDR3 in DNA: TGTGCCAGCAGCACCTTAGCGGGTCCCTACGAGCAGTACTTC. It encodes CASSTLAGPYEQYF. The chain combines TRBV9 with TRBJ2-7, with TRBD2 identical over 7 bases. The J segment lost 2 bases and the V segment lost 4 bases, leaving 6 bases of the junction unmatched. This CDR3 is built from 14 residues. Germline lookup yields CDR1 SGDLS and CDR2 YYNGEE. The variable domain in full, completed from reference TRBV9 and TRBJ2-7, reads DSGVTQTPKHLITATGQRVTLRCSPRSGDLSVYWYQQSLDQGLQFLIQYYNGEERAKGNILERFSAQQFPDLHSELNLSSLELGDSALYFCASSTLAGPYEQYFGPGTRLTVT.

This chain joins TRBV9 and TRBJ1-1; no clear D gene. V was pared by 3 bases and J by 0 bases, with 6 bases between. This CDR3 has 13 amino acids. The V gene's germline CDR1 is SGDLS and CDR2 YYNGEE. The chain's CDR3 is CASSALLNTEAFF. CDR3 nucleotide sequence: TGTGCCAGCAGCGCCCTCTTGAACACTGAAGCTTTCTTT.

The gene calls are TRBV7-2 and TRBJ1-2; 7 nucleotides agree with TRBD1. Germline values: CDR1 SGHTA, CDR2 FQGNSA. The V and J ends lost 6 bases and 8 bases, in that order; junction bases with no gene match: 12. The CDR3 totals 14 residues. In DNA form, the CDR3 reads TGTGCCAGCAGAAACCGACAGGGAATGCAAGGCTACACCTTC. This encodes CASRNRQGMQGYTF.

V and J are TRBV5-1 and TRBJ2-1; D not resolved. Trimming pared 0 bases from V and 9 bases from J, leaving 13 bases between. The V gene's germline CDR1 is SGHRS and CDR2 YFSETQ. The CDR3 extends over 14 amino acids. CDR3 in DNA: TGCGCCAGCAGCTTGGGGGTCTTGGGTAGTGAGCAGTTCTTC. It codes for CASSLGVLGSEQFF.

The chain combines TRBV7-3 with TRBJ2-5, with D possibly being TRBD1 or TRBD2 (5 bases each). This CDR3 is built from 15 residues. Germline assignment: CDR1 SGHTA and CDR2 FQGTGA. Trimming took off 0 bases at V and 2 bases at J, with 10 bases between the two ends. The CDR3, as DNA: TGTGCCAGCAGCTTAACCGGGGCAGTACAAGAGACCCAGTACTTC. As protein: CASSLTGAVQETQYF. Combining the CDR3 with reference TRBV7-3 and TRBJ2-5 gives the whole variable domain GAGVSQTPSNKVTEKGKYVELRCDPISGHTALYWYRQSLGQGPEFLIYFQGTGAADDSGLPNDRFFAVRPEGSVSTLKIQRTERGDSAVYLCASSLTGAVQETQYFGPGTRLLVL.

The chain employs TRBV19 and TRBJ1-5, with 9 bases lining up with TRBD1. V was clipped by 4 bases and J by 2 bases; unmatched bases: 12. The CDR3 length is 18 residues. Germline V gene lookup returns CDR1 LNHDA and CDR2 SQIVND (reference sequence). CDR3 region: CASSTETGGYPGNQPQHF. The CDR3 bases are TGTGCCAGTAGTACCGAAACAGGGGGCTATCCGGGCAATCAGCCCCAGCATTTT.

This clone was seen once. The chain links TRBV19 to TRBJ1-2; 8 nucleotides agree with TRBD1. Germline trimming cut 5 bases from V and 2 bases from J; bases unmatched to any gene: 7. Germline V gives CDR1 LNHDA, CDR2 SQIVND (reference sequence). The CDR3 sequence is 15 residues long. The CDR3 sequence: CASSVQDRENYGYTF. In DNA, the CDR3 is TGTGCCAGTAGTGTACAGGACAGGGAAAACTATGGCTACACCTTC. Variable domain in full (rest from reference TRBV19 and TRBJ1-2): DGGITQSPKYLFRKEGQNVTLSCEQNLNHDAMYWYRQDPGQGLRLIYYSQIVNDFQKGDIAEGYSVSREKKESFPLTVTSAQKNPTAFYLCASSVQDRENYGYTFGSGTRLTVV.

This rearrangement joins TRBV7-3 to TRBJ2-2; D not certain. This CDR3 has 12 residues. Germline CDR1 SGHTA, CDR2 FQGTGA. V was cut by 2 bases and J by 5 bases, with 3 bases left in between. CDR3 in amino acids: CASSLGTGELFF. CDR3 nucleotide sequence: TGTGCCAGCAGCTTAGGGACCGGGGAGCTGTTTTTT.

This clone has only one observation. The genes are TRBV5-4 and TRBJ2-7; either TRBD1 or TRBD2 may supply D (5 bases each). CDR3 length: 16 residues. Trimming took 3 bases from V and 2 from J, leaving 18 bases between them. CDR1 is SGHNT, CDR2 YYREEE, per germline (reference sequence). The CDR3 loop is CASSWTEGLPPYEQYF. The CDR3 bases are TGTGCCAGCAGCTGGACTGAGGGGCTACCTCCCTACGAGCAGTACTTC.

The V and J genes are TRBV2 and TRBJ2-7; the match to TRBD2 covers 7 bases. Germline CDR1 reads SNHLY; CDR2 reads FYNNEI. V lost 1 base, J lost 1 base, and 4 bases stayed unmatched. The CDR3 consists of 15 residues. CDR3 sequence reads: CASSEVGGRSYEQYF. The DNA for the CDR3 is TGTGCCAGCAGTGAAGTGGGAGGGCGGTCCTACGAGCAGTACTTC.

The chain has TRBV6-4 and TRBJ2-1, with 8 bases fitting TRBD2. V lost 6 bases to trimming and J lost 2 bases; unmatched junction nucleotides: 6. Germline V lookup: CDR1 MRHNA, CDR2 SNTAGT. The CDR3 totals 15 residues. The CDR3 nucleotides are TGTGCCAGCAGCTTAGCGGGAACCCCCTACAATGAGCAGTTCTTC. This translates into CASSLAGTPYNEQFF.

The gene calls are TRBV3-1 (or the pseudogene TRBV3-2) and TRBJ1-2, with a tentative D call TRBD1 (5 bases). The CDR3 has 16 amino acids. The germline V and J ends were trimmed by 0 bases and 4 bases, with 15 bases remaining between them. The germline V gene has CDR1 LGHDT and CDR2 YNNKEL (reference sequence). CDR3 in DNA: TGTGCCAGCAGCCAAGATAGGCAGGGAGGTGCCTATGGCTACACCTTC. Translating gives CASSQDRQGGAYGYTF.

The chain combines TRBV19 with TRBJ1-5; 9 nucleotides agree with TRBD1. The CDR3 totals 15 residues. The V segment lost 6 bases and the J segment 0 bases; nucleotides outside the gene matches: 3. Germline CDR1 is LNHDA and CDR2 is SQIVND (reference sequence). The CDR3 spells CASSRQGDSNQPQHF. CDR3 DNA sequence: TGTGCCAGTAGCAGACAGGGGGATAGCAATCAGCCCCAGCATTTT.

The rearrangement uses TRBV7-9 and TRBJ1-1; D gene uncertain. The ends were cut back, 5 bases at V and 3 bases at J, with 13 bases in the middle. This CDR3 is 14 amino acids long. The V gene's germline CDR1 is SEHNR and CDR2 FQNEAQ (reference sequence). The chain's CDR3 is CASSRTFGDTEAFF. DNA for the CDR3: TGTGCCAGCAGCCGGACTTTTGGGGACACTGAAGCTTTCTTT.

This clone has only one observation. V and J are TRBV2 and TRBJ2-2; 8 bases match TRBD1. Germline V CDR1 and CDR2: SNHLY, FYNNEI. V lost 5 bases, J lost 4 bases, and 15 bases stayed unmatched. The CDR3 is 18 amino acids. In nucleotides, the CDR3 is TGTGCCAGCAGTAGAACGGGACAGGCGATGGCTGGCACCGGGGAGCTGTTTTTT. Amino acids: CASSRTGQAMAGTGELFF.

This chain connects TRBV7-2 to TRBJ1-1; tentative D call: TRBD1 (6 bases). Trimming took off 3 bases at V and 1 base at J, with 9 bases between the two ends. Looked up from germline, CDR1 is SGHTA and CDR2 is FQGNSA. The CDR3 consists of 14 residues. The CDR3, as DNA: TGTGCCAGCAGCTTTAGCAGGGGGAACACTGAAGCTTTCTTT. This translates into CASSFSRGNTEAFF.

The rearrangement links TRBV7-9 to TRBJ1-3; no definite D call. The CDR3 totals 16 residues. CDR1 and CDR2 from the germline V gene are SEHNR and FQNEAQ (reference sequence). Trimming pared 5 bases from V and 4 bases from J, leaving 18 bases between. The CDR3 bases are TGTGCCAGCAGCCCCCCTATCCTCCCTATCGGAAACACCATATATTTT. Translating gives CASSPPILPIGNTIYF.

This rearrangement joins TRBV5-1 to TRBJ2-1; D uncertain. CDR3 length: 12 residues. Trimming stripped 0 bases from V and 12 bases from J, with 10 bases between. In germline, CDR1 is SGHRS, CDR2 YFSETQ. This CDR3 reads CASSLDVQTQFF. The CDR3 nucleotides are TGCGCCAGCAGCTTGGACGTCCAGACGCAGTTCTTC.